The rows below give T cell receptor beta chains drawn from one sample of a study of OX40 agonist ivuxolimab in advanced cancers. TCRdb's table, derived via immunoSEQ multiplex PCR, lists solely in-frame clones and lacks some. Here the sample spans around 69,000 clones, almost 90% being singletons. The specimen comprised CD4+ or CD8+ T cells sorted from blood, sampled in a trial of the OX40 agonist ivuxolimab. The receptor source for this set is an adult with an advanced solid tumor such as melanoma, head and neck, liver or kidney cancer. CDR3s include the opening cysteine and the closing phenylalanine or tryptophan. D genes are given only for firm matches. A row's size may be missing; if present it is once, few, many or a size class.

>-|TRBV7-8|-|TRBJ1-1
TGTGCCAGCAGCTTAGCAGCTCGGGCCGGGGTCACGAACACTGAAGCTTTCTTT
CASSLAARAGVTNTEAFF
>-|TRBV27|-|TRBJ1-6
TGTGCCAGCACCTTCGGACCCATCCCCTATAATTCACCCCTCCACTTT
CASTFGPIPYNSPLHF
>-|TRBV2|-|TRBJ2-1
TGTGCCAGCAGTGAACAACAACACAATGAGCAGTTCTTC
CASSEQQHNEQFF
>many|TRBV28|-|TRBJ2-3
TGTGCCAGCAGTCCCAGAACAGATACGCAGTATTTT
CASSPRTDTQYF
>few|TRBV28|TRBD2|TRBJ2-7
TGTGCCAGCAGTTTTTCACTAGCGGGAAGGTACGAGCAGTACTTC
CASSFSLAGRYEQYF
>-|TRBV28|TRBD1|TRBJ1-1
TGTGCCAGCAGTTTAAACAGGGGGACTGAAGCTTTCTTT
CASSLNRGTEAFF
>-|TRBV7-9|-|TRBJ1-2
TGTGCCAGCAGCTTAAACAGTCCCTATGGCTACACCTTC
CASSLNSPYGYTF
>-|TRBV30|-|TRBJ1-6
TGTGCCTGGACAGGAGGAAAAAATTCACCCCTCCACTTT
CAWTGGKNSPLHF
>-|TRBV29-1|-|TRBJ1-1
TGCAGCGTTGGGGTGTTGCAGGGCAGCATGAACACTGAAGCTTTCTTT
CSVGVLQGSMNTEAFF
>-|TRBV5-1|TRBD2|TRBJ2-7
TGCGCCAGCAGCTTCGCCAGCGGGGGATCCTACGAGCAGTACTTC
CASSFASGGSYEQYF
>once|TRBV9|-|TRBJ1-2
TGTGCCAGCAGCGGCCGGGGGGGGTTTGCTGGCTACACCTTC
CASSGRGGFAGYTF
>once|TRBV5-4|TRBD2|TRBJ2-1
TGTGCCAGCAGCCGGACTAGCGGGGGGGCCACAGATGAGCAGTTCTTC
CASSRTSGGATDEQFF
>few|TRBV4-2|-|TRBJ2-5
TGTGCCAGCAGCCAAGACCGGTCGGGGGCCAGAGAGACCCAGTACTTC
CASSQDRSGARETQYF
>-|TRBV11-2|TRBD1|TRBJ2-5
TGTGCCAGCAGCTCAATAGTCAGACAGGGGCCGAGGGGCCAGTACTTC
CASSSIVRQGPRGQYF
>-|TRBV2|-|TRBJ1-2
TGTGCCAGCAGTCTCTCGGGGACGTCGGAAGGCTACACCTTC
CASSLSGTSEGYTF
>-|TRBV7-9|-|TRBJ1-1
TGTGCCAGCACGCTACAGGCACTGAACACTGAAGCTTTCTTT
CASTLQALNTEAFF
>-|TRBV6-6|-|TRBJ2-3
TGTGCCAGCGGGGGGGCCGGGAGCACAGATACGCAGTATTTT
CASGGAGSTDTQYF
>-|TRBV12-5|-|TRBJ2-5
TGTGCTAGTGGTTTGGTAGGGGGGAAGACCCAGTACTTC
CASGLVGGKTQYF
>few|TRBV7-9|-|TRBJ1-1
TGTGCCAGCAGTCTAACAACTGGGAACACTGAAGCTTTCTTT
CASSLTTGNTEAFF
>-|TRBV27|TRBD1|TRBJ2-7
TGTGCCAGCAGTTCGCTCTCATTGGACAGGGGCGCCTACGAGCAGTACTTC
CASSSLSLDRGAYEQYF
>-|TRBV15|TRBD2|TRBJ2-1
TGTGCCACCAGCAGTAAACTAGCGGGGGTGGGCAATGAGCAGTTCTTC
CATSSKLAGVGNEQFF
>-|TRBV18|-|TRBJ1-1
TGTGCCAGCTCACAGGCGATAAACACTGAAGCTTTCTTT
CASSQAINTEAFF
>-|TRBV6-5|-|TRBJ1-3
TGTGCCAGCAGTGGGACTCTCTCTGGAAACACCATATATTTT
CASSGTLSGNTIYF
>-|TRBV30|-|TRBJ2-3
TGTGCCTGGACGCCCAAACCCCGAGGTACGCAGTATTTT
CAWTPKPRGTQYF
>once|TRBV15|TRBD1|TRBJ2-1
TGTGCCACCAGCCCCCGGGACAGGGGACCCTACAATGAGCAGTTCTTC
CATSPRDRGPYNEQFF
>-|TRBV27|-|TRBJ2-1
TGTGCCAGCAGTAAGCGACAGGTTGTATCCTACAATGAGCAGTTCTTC
CASSKRQVVSYNEQFF
>-|TRBV4-1|TRBD2|TRBJ2-7
TGCGCCAGCAGCCAATGGCCCCAGCGGGAGAGGGGGGAGCAGTACTTC
CASSQWPQRERGEQYF
>-|TRBV2|TRBD1|TRBJ2-7
TGTGCCAGCAGTTACAGGGGGCCCGGCGAGCAGTACTTC
CASSYRGPGEQYF
>-|TRBV14|TRBD1|TRBJ1-1
TGTGCCAGCAGCCAAGAAGGCGACAGGGGACCCTTAATAAACACTGAAGCTTTCTTT
CASSQEGDRGPLINTEAFF
>-|TRBV5-4|-|TRBJ1-3
TGTGCCAGCAGCTTGGAAGGGGCCCTGTCTGGAAACACCATATATTTT
CASSLEGALSGNTIYF
>-|TRBV6-6|-|TRBJ2-7
TGTGCCAGCAGTTACTCCTATTACGAGCAGTACTTC
CASSYSYYEQYF
>-|TRBV4-2|TRBD1|TRBJ1-1
TGTGCCAGCAGCTCCGCAGGGGGACCCACCCCTGAAGCTTTCTTT
CASSSAGGPTPEAFF
>once|TRBV19|TRBD1|TRBJ1-6
TGTGCCAGTAGCCCGGGACAGGGGGCGGCTTCACCCCTCCACTTT
CASSPGQGAASPLHF
>-|TRBV10-3|TRBD1|TRBJ2-5
TGTGCCATCAGTGAGTCCTCGGGACAGGGGAAGGCTGGGGAGACCCAGTACTTC
CAISESSGQGKAGETQYF
>once|TRBV7-9|-|TRBJ2-7
TGTGCCAGCAGCTTAGCGGATCCCTCCTACGAGCAGTACTTC
CASSLADPSYEQYF
>once|TRBV14|-|TRBJ2-5
TGTGCCAGCAGCTCTTACGGGCAGTACTTC
CASSSYGQYF